This T cell receptor beta chain was retrieved from a study of PD-L1 blockade in urothelial cancer. Time point reported: peripheral blood 6 weeks after treatment start. This clone was observed a few times. Libraries were prepared by immunoSEQ multiplex PCR; TCRdb keeps only in-frame clonotypes and omits some of them. The repertoire consists of tens of thousands of clones, with 88% occurring once and the leading ten covering around 11%. Germline loops: CDR1 SGHAT, CDR2 FQDESV (reference sequence). The V end was cut by 4 bases, the J end by 6 bases, with 12 bases between. The CDR3 runs 14 residues. The material sequenced was PBMCs, taken around atezolizumab (anti-PD-L1) treatment. The receptor was isolated from a man aged 55 to 70 with urothelial cancer. The J gene is TRBJ2-2, the V gene TRBV11-1, with a weak D call TRBD1 (5 bases). Written as DNA, the CDR3 is TGTGCCAGCAGCTCCAATCAGGGCTCCGGGGAGCTGTTTTTT. This gives the protein CASSSNQGSGELFF.